These 21 T cell receptor beta chains were sequenced from one sample in a study of Graves' ophthalmopathy and Graves' hyperthyroidism. TCR beta CDR3 regions were amplified from RNA transcripts. HTBI primers were employed in first-round RT-PCR, then a second-round multiplex PCR followed. A single record per CDR3 protein comes from TCRdb applying MiXCR to the multiplex PCR reads. Of 40,000 or so distinct CDR3 sequences in the sample, 52% were seen once. Sequenced input: peripheral blood. These receptors originate from an adult man with Graves' ophthalmopathy.

This clonotype rates as medium-sized. The rearrangement links TRBV7-6 to TRBJ2-7; D may be TRBD2 (7 bases). Germline values: CDR1 SGHVS, CDR2 FNYEAQ. The CDR3 consists of 15 residues. V was clipped by 5 bases and J by 1 base, with 15 bases between them. CDR3 loop: CASSKQGGTSYEQYF. The CDR3 nucleotides read TGTGCCAGCAGCAAACAGGGAGGGACTTCCTACGAGCAGTACTTC.

Many counts were recorded for this clonotype. V is TRBV28 and J is TRBJ2-7; D possibly corresponds to TRBD1 (6 bases). Germline V gives CDR1 MDHEN, CDR2 SYDVKM. V gave up 1 base and J gave up 3 bases, with 10 bases separating them. The CDR3 is made up of 14 amino acids. The CDR3 protein is CASSLLKGDYEQYF. Written as DNA, the CDR3 is TGTGCCAGCAGTTTATTGAAGGGGGACTACGAGCAGTACTTC. Together with reference TRBV28 and TRBJ2-7, the CDR3 gives the full variable domain: DVKVTQSSRYLVKRTGEKVFLECVQDMDHENMFWYRQDPGLGLRLIYFSYDVKMKEKGDIPEGYSVSREKKERFSLILESASTNQTSMYLCASSLLKGDYEQYFGPGTRLTVT.

Many counts were recorded for this clonotype. The rearrangement joins TRBV9 to TRBJ2-7; 7 nucleotides line up with TRBD1. The germline gives CDR1 SGDLS, CDR2 YYNGEE. Losses at the gene ends were 4 bases for V and 4 bases for J; bases not matched to a gene: 8. The CDR3 has 14 amino acids. The CDR3 DNA is TGTGCCAGCAGCCCCGGGACAGTAGGTTACGAGCAGTACTTC. Its protein product is CASSPGTVGYEQYF.

The chain recombines TRBV20-1 with TRBJ1-2; TRBD1 might be the D (5 bases). Germline lookup yields CDR1 DFQATT and CDR2 SNEGSKA (reference sequence). The ends were cut back, 3 bases at V and 12 bases at J, with 14 bases in the middle. The CDR3 extends over 11 amino acids. The CDR3 loop is CSARDLGPDTF. As DNA, the CDR3 is TGCAGTGCTAGGGACCTGGGACCAGACACCTTC.

Many counts were recorded for this clonotype. Germline and junction disagree at one end, which may indicate a read error. The J gene is TRBJ1-4, the V gene TRBV7-9; D gene uncertain. This CDR3 is 14 amino acids long. Germline CDR1 and CDR2: SEHNR and FQNEAQ (reference sequence). The CDR3 is CAGSLPTANEKLFF. The CDR3 coding sequence is TGTGCCGGCAGCTTACCAACAGCTAATGAAAAACTGTTTTTT.

V and J are TRBV2 and TRBJ2-2, with TRBD1 matching over 11 bases. The J call is in doubt because the DNA end fits TRBJ2-3 better. The CDR3 extends over 17 amino acids. Germline V lookup: CDR1 SNHLY, CDR2 FYNNEI. For the CDR3, the DNA is TGTGCCAGCAGTGGAGTAGGGACAGGGGGGAGCACAGATACGCAGTATTTT. This gives the protein CASSGVGTGGSTDTQYF.

The table lists this clonotype with a few counts. The V gene is TRBV29-1, the J gene TRBJ2-1; possible D gene TRBD2, 5 bases. The ends were cut back, 3 bases at V and 2 bases at J, with 11 bases in the middle. In germline, CDR1 is SQVTM, CDR2 ANQGSEA. The CDR3 runs 14 residues. CDR3 protein: CSVDSEGTYNEQFF. DNA of the CDR3: TGCAGCGTTGATAGCGAGGGTACCTACAATGAGCAGTTCTTC.

The chain couples TRBV6-1 to TRBJ2-3; weak D call: TRBD2 (6 bases). The CDR3 totals 13 residues. Germline CDR1 reads MNHNS; CDR2 reads SASEGT. V lost 5 bases and J 5 bases, leaving 11 bases between the germline ends. The CDR3 DNA reads TGTGCCAGCAGTTACCCGGAGGGAGATACGCAGTATTTT. Translated, it gives CASSYPEGDTQYF.

This clonotype was observed at least ten times. This chain connects TRBV6-1 to TRBJ2-2; D not certain. Germline assignment: CDR1 MNHNS and CDR2 SASEGT. Trimming cost V 8 bases and J 3 bases, with 13 bases left between them. The CDR3 runs 14 residues. As DNA, the CDR3 is TGTGCCAGCGGGTACCGGACGGACACCGGGGAGCTGTTTTTT. This sequence encodes CASGYRTDTGELFF.

This clonotype was detected many times. This sequence joins TRBV5-1 and TRBJ1-1; D not resolved. Trimming left V 0 bases short and J 0 bases short, with 12 bases between. Germline loops: CDR1 SGHRS, CDR2 YFSETQ. This CDR3 region has 16 residues. The CDR3, as DNA: TGCGCCAGCAGCTTGGGGGTAGGGAACATGAACACTGAAGCTTTCTTT. This translates into CASSLGVGNMNTEAFF.

A remark on this clonotype: The DNA is left out, because the CDR3 cannot be placed on it with certainty; the CDR3 is given as TCRdb lists it. The chain joins TRBV7-3 to TRBJ2-7; TRBD1 reflects the table's D call only, with no check against the DNA. The CDR3 spans 20 residues, counting both ends. The germline V gene encodes CDR1 SGHTA and CDR2 FQGTGA. The CDR3 sequence is CASSFYICSASGTGTYEQYF.

The CDR3 DNA sequence: TGTGCCAGCAGTTACCGGGGGACGAGCGCAGATACGCAGTATTTT. This sequence encodes CASSYRGTSADTQYF. The chain links TRBV6-5 to TRBJ2-3; perhaps TRBD2 as D (6 bases). The CDR3 consists of 15 residues. V shed 2 bases and J shed 4 bases, with 13 bases lying between them. The germline V gene has CDR1 MNHEY and CDR2 SVGAGI.

The rearrangement links TRBV2 to TRBJ1-2; no firm D call. Germline CDR1 SNHLY, CDR2 FYNNEI. V was pared by 8 bases and J by 0 bases, with 10 bases between. The CDR3 contains 13 residues. CDR3: CASEKGSNYGYTF. In nucleotides, the CDR3 is TGTGCCAGCGAAAAGGGATCTAACTATGGCTACACCTTC. Filled out from reference TRBV2 and TRBJ1-2, the complete variable domain reads EPEVTQTPSHQVTQMGQEVILRCVPISNHLYFYWYRQILGQKVEFLVSFYNNEISEKSEIFDDQFSVERPDGSNFTLKIRSTKLEDSAMYFCASEKGSNYGYTFGSGTRLTVV.

This clonotype has at least ten counts. J is TRBJ1-4 and V is TRBV28; D call uncertain. CDR1 and CDR2 (germline): MDHEN, SYDVKM. This CDR3 is built from 15 residues. Trimming removed 5 bases from V and 0 bases from J, with 10 bases in between. The CDR3 coding sequence is TGTGCCAGCAGTCCCGGAGGAGCAACTAATGAAAAACTGTTTTTT. Translation gives CASSPGGATNEKLFF.

The chain employs TRBV9 and TRBJ1-1; TRBD1 might be the D (5 bases). This CDR3 has 12 residues. Germline V lookup: CDR1 SGDLS, CDR2 YYNGEE. V lost 0 bases to trimming and J lost 9 bases, with 9 bases between them. The CDR3 loop is CASSVGQTQAFF. The CDR3 DNA reads as TGTGCCAGCAGCGTAGGACAGACCCAAGCTTTCTTT.

With regard to this clonotype: The missing conserved phenylalanine or tryptophan at the end of this CDR3 makes a read error likely. This chain connects TRBV2 to TRBJ1-1; no clear D gene. CDR3 size: 11 residues. The germline gives CDR1 SNHLY, CDR2 FYNNEI. The germline V and J ends were trimmed by 4 bases and 7 bases, with 7 bases remaining between them. The CDR3 sequence is CASSADVEAFS. For the CDR3, the DNA is TGTGCCAGCAGTGCGGACGTTGAAGCTTTCTCT.

The chain joins TRBV2 to TRBJ1-6; TRBD1 matches 7 bases. V trimming: 6 bases; J trimming: 4 bases; junction bases outside the gene matches: 9. The CDR3 runs to 16 residues. Germline assignment: CDR1 SNHLY and CDR2 FYNNEI. Here the CDR3 DNA reads TGTGCCAGCAGGTCTACGGGACAGCGATATAATTCACCCCTCCACTTT. Translated: CASRSTGQRYNSPLHF.

The rearrangement uses TRBV5-4 and TRBJ2-3; tentatively, D is TRBD1 (6 bases). This CDR3 spans 14 amino acids. Looked up from germline, CDR1 is SGHNT and CDR2 is YYREEE (reference sequence). V lost 5 bases to trimming and J lost 4 bases, with 14 bases between them. CDR3 region: CASSRPGAADTQYF. The CDR3 coding sequence is TGTGCCAGCAGTCGACCAGGGGCGGCAGATACGCAGTATTTT.

This clonotype was recorded many times. The chain employs TRBV20-1 and TRBJ2-4, with 10 bases aligning to TRBD2. From germline, CDR1 is DFQATT and CDR2 SNEGSKA (reference sequence). V trimming: 3 bases; J trimming: 10 bases; junction bases outside the gene matches: 9. This CDR3 contains 14 residues. The CDR3 here is CSARDSGGAGIQYF. The CDR3, as DNA: TGCAGTGCTAGGGACAGCGGGGGGGCCGGAATTCAGTACTTC.

Regarding this clonotype: The germline gene is not matched at one end of the junction; a read error may be the cause. This chain uses TRBV7-9 with TRBJ2-3; D not certain. The length of the CDR3 is 15 residues. Looked up from germline, CDR1 is SEHNR and CDR2 is FQNEAQ (reference sequence). CDR3 loop: CASSHGGVSTDTHYF. The CDR3 DNA follows: TGCGCCAGCAGCCATGGTGGGGTTAGCACAGATACGCATTATTTT.

This rearrangement joins TRBV7-9 to TRBJ2-7, with D tentatively TRBD2 (6 bases). This CDR3 has 11 amino acids. Germline lookup yields CDR1 SEHNR and CDR2 FQNEAQ (reference sequence). For the CDR3, the DNA is TGTGCCAGCACCGGGGACTCTGGGGCCAACGTC. Translating gives CASTGDSGANV.